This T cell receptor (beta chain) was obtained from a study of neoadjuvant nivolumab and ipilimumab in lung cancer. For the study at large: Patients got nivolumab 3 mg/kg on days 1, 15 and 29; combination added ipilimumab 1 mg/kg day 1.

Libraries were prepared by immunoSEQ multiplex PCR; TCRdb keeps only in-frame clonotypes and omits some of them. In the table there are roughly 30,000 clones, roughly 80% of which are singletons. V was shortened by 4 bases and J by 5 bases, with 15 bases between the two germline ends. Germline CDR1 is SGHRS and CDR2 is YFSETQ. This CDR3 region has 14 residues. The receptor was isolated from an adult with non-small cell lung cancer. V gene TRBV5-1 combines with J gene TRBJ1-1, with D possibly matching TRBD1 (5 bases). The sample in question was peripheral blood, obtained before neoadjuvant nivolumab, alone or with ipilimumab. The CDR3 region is CASSTRGGGTEAFF. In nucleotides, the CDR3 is TGCGCCAGCAGCACTAGGGGAGGAGGAACTGAAGCTTTCTTT.